This T cell receptor (beta chain) was captured by sequencing in a study of cytotoxic CD8 clonotypes in ibrutinib-treated CLL. About the study: 11 relapsed/refractory, about 14 treatment-naive; some 18 IGHV unmutated. Study results and limitations: Public clonotypes, rarely seen, contracted or held steady on treatment.

This clone was detected only once. Its antigen is not identified. The protocol was immunoSEQ multiplex PCR, while the TCRdb copy is restricted to in-frame clones and leaves out a portion. The table includes around 140,000 clones, around 84% detected once. From germline, CDR1 is SEHNR and CDR2 FQNEAQ (reference sequence). V was cut by 7 bases and J by 7 bases, with 16 bases left in between. The CDR3 contains 13 residues. The sequencing used PBMCs, collected after 36 months of ibrutinib treatment. The source is a human donor with chronic lymphocytic leukemia. The V call is TRBV7-9, the J call TRBJ1-2, with D maybe TRBD1 (5 bases). DNA of the CDR3: TGTGCCAGCAACTCTAGTCAGGGTCGTGGCTACACCTTC. Its protein is CASNSSQGRGYTF.